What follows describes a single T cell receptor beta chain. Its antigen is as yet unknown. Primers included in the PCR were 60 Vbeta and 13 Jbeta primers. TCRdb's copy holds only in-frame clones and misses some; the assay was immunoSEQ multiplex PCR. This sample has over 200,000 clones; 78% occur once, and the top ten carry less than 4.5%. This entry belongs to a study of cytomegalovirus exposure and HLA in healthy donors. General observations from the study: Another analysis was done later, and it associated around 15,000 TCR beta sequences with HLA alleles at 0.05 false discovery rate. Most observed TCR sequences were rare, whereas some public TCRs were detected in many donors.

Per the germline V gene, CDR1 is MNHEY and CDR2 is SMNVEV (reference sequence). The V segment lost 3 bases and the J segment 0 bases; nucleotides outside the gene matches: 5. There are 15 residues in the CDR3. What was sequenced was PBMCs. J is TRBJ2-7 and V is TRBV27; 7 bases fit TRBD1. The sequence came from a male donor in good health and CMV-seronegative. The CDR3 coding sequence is TGTGCCAGCAGTTTGACCGGGACAGCCTCCTACGAGCAGTACTTC. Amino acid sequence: CASSLTGTASYEQYF.